This T cell receptor beta chain was retrieved from a study of blood T cell repertoires in COVID-19. Background on the study: Sources were T cells, B-cell-depleted T cells, or PBMCs; the material itself was cDNA or gDNA.

Repertoires were generated with immunoSEQ multiplex PCR, while TCRdb's copy carries only in-frame clones and drops some. The sample contains approximately 250,000 clones, approximately 90% of which appear only once. This CDR3 spans 13 amino acids. V gave up 3 bases and J gave up 8 bases; unmatched junction bases: 3. CDR1 and CDR2 (germline): MNHNS, SASEGT. The clonotype originates from a man aged 35-49 years who had been exposed to COVID-19. Sequencing was performed on PBMCs or T cells enriched from blood (not recorded which). The chain uses TRBV6-1 and TRBJ1-3, with TRBD1 matching over 8 bases. CDR3 sequence reads: CASSEQGADTIYF. The CDR3 DNA reads as TGTGCCAGCAGTGAGCAGGGGGCTGACACCATATATTTT.